The clone carrying this TCR beta chain was seen a few times. Which cohort a participant joined came from the clinical history participants gave. This record belongs to a study of blood T cell repertoires in COVID-19. Study-level background: The United States, Italy and Spain provided the acute and convalescent COVID-19 samples.

Original analysis: Estimates of nucleated cell counts were drawn from the amplification of reference gene primers. Profiled with immunoSEQ multiplex PCR; TCRdb holds only in-frame clones, not every one. That table supplies the V and J calls and clone size; D and trimming were determined from the DNA. Of about 220,000 clones listed, around 89% are singletons. In germline, CDR1 is SEHNR, CDR2 FQNEAQ (reference sequence). The CDR3 has 16 residues. Between the trimmed V and J ends, which lost 5 bases and 2 bases, there was a span of 16 bases. The J gene is TRBJ1-3, the V gene TRBV7-9; weak D call: TRBD1 (6 bases). The clonotype originates from a woman aged 25-40 years who had recovered from COVID-19. Material: PBMCs or T cells enriched from blood (not recorded which). The CDR3 nucleotides are TGTGCCAGCAGCCCTAAACCAGGGGTGGCTGGAAACACCATATATTTT. Amino acids: CASSPKPGVAGNTIYF.